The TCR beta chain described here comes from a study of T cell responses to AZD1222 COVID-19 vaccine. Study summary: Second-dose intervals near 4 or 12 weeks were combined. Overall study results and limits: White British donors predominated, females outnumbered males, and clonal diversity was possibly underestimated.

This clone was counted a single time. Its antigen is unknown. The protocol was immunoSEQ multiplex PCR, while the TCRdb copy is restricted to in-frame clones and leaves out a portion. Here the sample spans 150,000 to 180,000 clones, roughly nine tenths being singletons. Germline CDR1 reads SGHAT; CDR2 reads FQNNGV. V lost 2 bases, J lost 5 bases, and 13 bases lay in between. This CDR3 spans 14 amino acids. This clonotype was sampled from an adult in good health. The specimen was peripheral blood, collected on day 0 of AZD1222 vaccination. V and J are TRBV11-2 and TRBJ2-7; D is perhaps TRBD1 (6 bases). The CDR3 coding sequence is TGTGCCAGCAGCTTAAGGACAGCGTCCGACGAGCAGTACTTC. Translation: CASSLRTASDEQYF.